This T cell receptor (beta chain) is from a study of HIV-infected children after antiretroviral therapy interruption. At the level of the study: EBV and CMV exposure was recorded in most children.

A remark on this clonotype: Its antigen is currently unknown. One end of the junction is discordant with germline, which a read error may explain.

The treatment was: PENTA 11 planned treatment interruption arm or continuous ART arm. Participants had taken at least three-drug ART for at least 24 weeks. Naive CD4+ CD45RA+ CD45RO- T cells were sorted from thawed PBMCs. Germline CDR1 is SNHLY and CDR2 is FYNNEI. The CDR3 has 14 amino acids. General study results and limits: Naive CD4+ sequences overlapped less between time points once interruption began.

A 3' RACE protocol on RNA, with unique molecular identifiers, produced the TCR library. TCRdb processed the 3' RACE reads anew with MiXCR; each CDR3 protein has one entry. The table records more than 75,000 distinct CDR3 sequences, around 6.9% of them present only once. The gene calls are TRBV2 and TRBJ2-4, with D unclear. This receptor was obtained from a pool of human donors with HIV. Sample: CD45RA+ CD4+ T cells from PBMCs, pooled from several time points, taken from a donor given antiretroviral therapy, either interrupted or continuous. Sample subset: naive CD4+ CD45RA+ CD45RO- T cells. The CDR3 DNA follows: TGTGTCAGCAGTACAGATGGAGCCAAAAACATTCAGTACTTC. This codes for CVSSTDGAKNIQYF.